This is a list of T cell receptor beta chains from one sample in a study of response to subunit inactivated influenza vaccine. TCRdb re-analysed the RT-PCR reads in MiXCR, keeping a single row per CDR3 protein. The sample lists 500,000 to 700,000 distinct CDR3 sequences, roughly 25% occurring once. These data are also associated with another study on T cells expressing NK-cell markers.

The sample was CD4+ T cells sorted from PBMCs, taken approximately 13 days after vaccination. These receptors were obtained from a man aged 45-65 years who received an inactivated influenza vaccine. Both conserved end residues are part of each CDR3. The D gene is left open where the match is weak. Clone sizes are given selectively: once, few, many, or a class where the clone is expanded.

J	V	size	D	DNA	CDR3
TRBJ2-3	TRBV7-8	.	TRBD1	TGTGCCAGCAGCTTAAGGGACAGCCGAGATACGCAGTATTTT	CASSLRDSRDTQYF
TRBJ1-2	TRBV18	.	TRBD1	TGTGCCAGCTCACAGGGACAGGGGGCCGATGGCTACACCTTC	CASSQGQGADGYTF
TRBJ2-5	TRBV20-1	.	TRBD1	TGCAGTGCTCGGACAGGGGCTGAGACCCAGTACTTC	CSARTGAETQYF
TRBJ1-5	TRBV9	few	.	TGTGCCAGCAGCGGGAGACAGGACAATCAGCCCCAGCATTTT	CASSGRQDNQPQHF
TRBJ2-5	TRBV27	few	.	TGTGCCAGCAGTTTATTGGCCAGACAAGAGACCCAGTACTTC	CASSLLARQETQYF
TRBJ2-5	TRBV12-3/TRBV12-4	few	.	TGTGCCAGCAGTTCTAGACAAGAGACCCAGTACTTC	CASSSRQETQYF
TRBJ1-1	TRBV20-1	.	.	TGCAGTGCTAGATTCGATGCGGGAGCTTTCTTT	CSARFDAGAFF
TRBJ2-1	TRBV10-3	.	.	TGTGCCATCAGGGGTCGGGAGAATGAATACAATGAGCAGTTCTTC	CAIRGRENEYNEQFF
TRBJ1-6	TRBV5-1	few	TRBD1	TGCGCCAGCAGCCCCGGACAGGGGACTAATTCACCCCTCCACTTT	CASSPGQGTNSPLHF
TRBJ2-1	TRBV29-1	many	.	TGCAGCGTTGGCTTTGTGGGTGGCGAGCAGTTCTTC	CSVGFVGGEQFF
TRBJ2-7	TRBV20-1	.	TRBD2	TGCAGTGCTGGACTAGCGGGGGTCTCCTACGAGCAGTACTTC	CSAGLAGVSYEQYF
TRBJ2-1	TRBV6-1	few	.	TGTGCCAGCAGACCGGGGCAGATCAATGAGCAGTTCTTC	CASRPGQINEQFF
TRBJ1-6	TRBV5-5	.	.	TGTGCCAGCAGCCTAGGGGGTCAGAATAATTCACCCCTCCACTTT	CASSLGGQNNSPLHF
TRBJ2-1	TRBV2	.	TRBD2	TGTGCCAGCAGCGGACTAGCGGGGGGTAGTGAGCAGTTCTTC	CASSGLAGGSEQFF
TRBJ1-1	TRBV29-1	few	TRBD1	TGCAGCGTTGCGGACAGGGATGAAGCTTTCTTT	CSVADRDEAFF
TRBJ2-7	TRBV5-1	few	.	TGCGCCAGCAGATTGGCAGGGTCTGATTACGAGCAGTACTTC	CASRLAGSDYEQYF
TRBJ1-1	TRBV20-1	many	.	TGCAGTGCTAGAGAGCTGGGGGCGAGCACTGAAGCTTTCTTT	CSARELGASTEAFF
TRBJ2-1	TRBV7-9	.	TRBD2	TGTGCCAGCGTTTCGGGGGGGGACAATGAGCAGTTCTTC	CASVSGGDNEQFF
TRBJ1-4	TRBV12-3/TRBV12-4	few	.	TGTGCCAGCAGCCGAGGACACTCAACTAATGAAAAACTGTTTTTT	CASSRGHSTNEKLFF
TRBJ2-7	TRBV20-1	few	TRBD1	TGCAGTGCCAAGGCGGGGGACAGGGGGTACGAGCAGTACTTC	CSAKAGDRGYEQYF
TRBJ2-1	TRBV7-2	few	TRBD2	TGTGCCAGCAGCTTATCCGGGACTAGCGGGAGGGTGTTCTTC	CASSLSGTSGRVFF
TRBJ1-1	TRBV6-2/TRBV6-3	.	.	TGTGCCAGCACACATCGGGTGGTTACTGAAGCTTTCTTT	CASTHRVVTEAFF
TRBJ1-3	TRBV7-9	once	.	TGTGCCAGCAGCCCACTCGGGGCGAGCTCTGGAAACACCATATATTTT	CASSPLGASSGNTIYF
TRBJ2-7	TRBV20-1	.	TRBD2	TGCAGTGGGGTTAGACGGGGGGGCTTGTACGAGCAGTACTTC	CSGVRRGGLYEQYF
TRBJ1-4	TRBV11-2	many	TRBD1	TGTGCCAGCAGCTTAGCACAGGGGGCTTTTGAAAAACTGTTTTTT	CASSLAQGAFEKLFF
TRBJ2-3	TRBV5-1	few	TRBD2	TGCGCCAGCAGCCCGGGTTCGGGTAGCGGGAATGTAGATACGCAGTATTTT	CASSPGSGSGNVDTQYF
TRBJ1-2	TRBV2	few	TRBD1	TGTGCCAGCAGTGAGGGCGGTTTGATCAGGGGGCAGTGGGACTATGGCTACACCTTC	CASSEGGLIRGQWDYGYTF
TRBJ2-5	TRBV6-2/TRBV6-3	.	.	TGTGCCAGCAGTCCGGGACATTCATACCAAGAGACCCAGTACTTC	CASSPGHSYQETQYF
TRBJ2-7	TRBV7-2	few	.	TGTGCCAGCAGCTCTGGCAGCAAATACGAGCAGTACTTC	CASSSGSKYEQYF
TRBJ1-4	TRBV15	.	.	TGTGCCACCAGCAGAGCACAGGTTGGGGAAAAACTGTTTTTT	CATSRAQVGEKLFF
TRBJ2-2	TRBV7-2	.	TRBD2	TGTGCCAGCAGCTCACTAGCGGGAGTAAACACCGGGGAGCTGTTTTTT	CASSSLAGVNTGELFF
TRBJ2-1	TRBV12-3/TRBV12-4	.	.	TGTGCCAGCAAGAGCGGGTATGAGCAGTTCTTC	CASKSGYEQFF
TRBJ1-6	TRBV4-3	.	.	TGCGCCAGCAGCCAAGTGTCAGGACGCCGACGGTCACCCCTCCACTTT	CASSQVSGRRRSPLHF
TRBJ2-5	TRBV7-9	.	TRBD1	TGTGCCAGCAGCTTAGAGGGGACAGGCCAAGAGACCCAGTACTTC	CASSLEGTGQETQYF
TRBJ2-7	TRBV7-8	many	.	TGTGCCAGCAGCTTAGTGATGCCGGGGACTCCTCATCCTTACGAGCAGTACTTC	CASSLVMPGTPHPYEQYF
TRBJ1-2	TRBV3-1	few	TRBD1	TGTGCCAGCAGCCAAGGCGGACAGGGACTAGGATATGGCTACACCTTC	CASSQGGQGLGYGYTF
TRBJ1-1	TRBV12-3/TRBV12-4	.	TRBD1	TGTGCCAGCAGTCCCGGGGACAGGGGGAACACTGAAGCTTTCTTT	CASSPGDRGNTEAFF
TRBJ2-3	TRBV11-1	.	TRBD2	TGTGCCAGCAGCTTGGGCAGGGGACTAGAGGTAGATACGCAGTATTTT	CASSLGRGLEVDTQYF
TRBJ2-3	TRBV5-1	.	.	TGCGCCAGCAGCTGGGGGGAGATAACCACAGATACGCAGTATTTT	CASSWGEITTDTQYF
TRBJ2-4	TRBV12-3/TRBV12-4	.	.	TGTGCCAGCAGTTTAGCTGGAGGTGTAGCCAAAAACATTCAGTACTTC	CASSLAGGVAKNIQYF
TRBJ2-6	TRBV11-2	once	TRBD2	TGTGCCAGCAGCCCCGGGACTAGCGGGGGGAACCAGGCTTCTGGGGCCAACGTCCTGACTTTC	CASSPGTSGGNQASGANVLTF
TRBJ1-2	TRBV4-1	.	TRBD1	TGCGCCAGCAGCCAACCAACGGGACAGCGTTCCTATGGCTACACCTTC	CASSQPTGQRSYGYTF
TRBJ2-7	TRBV2	many	.	TGTCGACCGTCGGAAACCTACGCCTACGAGCAGTACTTC	CRPSETYAYEQYF
TRBJ2-3	TRBV3-1	.	.	TGTGCCAGCAGCCAAGAGCCAGGTCTAGGTACGCAGTATTTT	CASSQEPGLGTQYF
TRBJ2-7	TRBV5-5	.	.	TGTGCCAGCAACTCCAGGGGTGGCGAGCAGTACTTC	CASNSRGGEQYF
TRBJ1-4	TRBV29-1	.	.	TGCAGCGTTGTTGGAGGGGTTGGAGAAAAACTGTTTTTT	CSVVGGVGEKLFF
TRBJ2-3	TRBV12-5	.	.	TGTGCTAGTGGTTTTGGCGCGGGGCCAGATACGCAGTATTTT	CASGFGAGPDTQYF
TRBJ1-3	TRBV3-1	.	.	TGTGCCAGCAGCACACAGGGTTCTGGAAACACCATATATTTT	CASSTQGSGNTIYF
TRBJ2-2	TRBV5-1	.	.	TGCGCCAGCAGCCTCAATCTTCAGGGCTCCGGGGAGCTGTTTTTT	CASSLNLQGSGELFF